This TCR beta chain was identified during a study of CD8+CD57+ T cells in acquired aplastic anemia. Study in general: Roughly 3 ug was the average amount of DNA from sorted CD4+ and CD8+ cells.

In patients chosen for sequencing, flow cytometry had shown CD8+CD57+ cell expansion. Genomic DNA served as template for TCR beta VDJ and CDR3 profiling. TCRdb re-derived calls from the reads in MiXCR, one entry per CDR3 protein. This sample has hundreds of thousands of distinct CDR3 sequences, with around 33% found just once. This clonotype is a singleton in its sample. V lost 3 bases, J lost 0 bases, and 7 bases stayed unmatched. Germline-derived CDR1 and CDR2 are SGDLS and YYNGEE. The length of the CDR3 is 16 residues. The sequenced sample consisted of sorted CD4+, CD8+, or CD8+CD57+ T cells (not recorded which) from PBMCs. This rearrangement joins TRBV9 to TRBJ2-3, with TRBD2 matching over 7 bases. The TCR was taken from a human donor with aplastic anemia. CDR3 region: CASSAQAGPSTDTQYF. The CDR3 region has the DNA TGTGCCAGCAGCGCTCAAGCGGGGCCTAGCACAGATACGCAGTATTTT. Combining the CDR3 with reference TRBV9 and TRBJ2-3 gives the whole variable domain DSGVTQTPKHLITATGQRVTLRCSPRSGDLSVYWYQQSLDQGLQFLIQYYNGEERAKGNILERFSAQQFPDLHSELNLSSLELGDSALYFCASSAQAGPSTDTQYFGPGTRLTVL.